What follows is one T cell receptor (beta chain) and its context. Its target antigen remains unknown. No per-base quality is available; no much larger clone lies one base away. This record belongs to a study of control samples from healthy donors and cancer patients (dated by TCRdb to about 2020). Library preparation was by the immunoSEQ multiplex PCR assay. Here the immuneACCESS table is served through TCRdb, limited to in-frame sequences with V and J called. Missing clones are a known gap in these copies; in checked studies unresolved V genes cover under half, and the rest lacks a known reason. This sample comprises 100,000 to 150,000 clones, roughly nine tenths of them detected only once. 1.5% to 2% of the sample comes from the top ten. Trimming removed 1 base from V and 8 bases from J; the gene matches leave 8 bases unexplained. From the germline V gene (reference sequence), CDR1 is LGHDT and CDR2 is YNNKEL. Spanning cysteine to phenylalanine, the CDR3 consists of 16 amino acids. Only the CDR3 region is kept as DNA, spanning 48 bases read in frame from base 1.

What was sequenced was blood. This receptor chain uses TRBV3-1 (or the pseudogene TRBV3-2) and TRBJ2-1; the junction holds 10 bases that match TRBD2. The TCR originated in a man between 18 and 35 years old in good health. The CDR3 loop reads CASSQGALAGVYEQFF. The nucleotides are TGTGCCAGCAGCCAAGGTGCCCTAGCGGGAGTGTATGAGCAGTTCTTC.